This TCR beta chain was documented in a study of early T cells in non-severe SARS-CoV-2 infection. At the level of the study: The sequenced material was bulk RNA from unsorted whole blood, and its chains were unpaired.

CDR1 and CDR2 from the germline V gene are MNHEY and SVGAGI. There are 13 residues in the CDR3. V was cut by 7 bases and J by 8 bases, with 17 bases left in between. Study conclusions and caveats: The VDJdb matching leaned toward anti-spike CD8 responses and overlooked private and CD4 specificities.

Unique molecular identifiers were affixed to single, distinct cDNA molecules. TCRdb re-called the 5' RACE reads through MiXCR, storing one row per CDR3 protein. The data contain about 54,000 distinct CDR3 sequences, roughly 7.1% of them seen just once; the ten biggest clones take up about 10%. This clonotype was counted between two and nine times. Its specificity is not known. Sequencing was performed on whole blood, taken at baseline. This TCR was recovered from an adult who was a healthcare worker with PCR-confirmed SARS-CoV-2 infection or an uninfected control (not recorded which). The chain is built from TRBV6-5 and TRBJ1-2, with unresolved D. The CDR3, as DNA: TGTGCCAGCACCTTAGGGAAATTGGGCGGCTACACCTTC. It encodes CASTLGKLGGYTF.